The sequence of this TCR beta chain was determined in a study of CD8+ T cells in alopecia areata. As for treatment: oral pan-JAK inhibitor, 5-10 mg twice daily. Lesional scalp punch biopsies and peripheral blood came from alopecia areata patients. RNA, once extracted, was reverse transcribed into cDNA for use as the sequencing template. Only in-frame clones appear in the TCRdb table, and some are missing; sequencing was by immunoSEQ multiplex PCR. The data hold some 200,000 clones, with approximately 56% observed a single time. The TCR originated in a human donor with alopecia areata. This specimen was CD4+ T cells sorted from blood, taken at week 4, from a patient treated with tofacitinib.

The CDR3 protein is CSVEGGGQEVYF. The CDR3 DNA is TGCAGCGTTGAAGGGGGAGGGCAAGAGGTGTATTTT. The rearrangement links TRBV29-1 to TRBJ2-3, with TRBD2 identical over 7 bases. Germline lookup yields CDR1 SQVTM and CDR2 ANQGSEA. There are 12 residues in the CDR3. The V gene end was trimmed by 1 base and the J gene end by 14 bases; junction bases not matched to a gene: 9.